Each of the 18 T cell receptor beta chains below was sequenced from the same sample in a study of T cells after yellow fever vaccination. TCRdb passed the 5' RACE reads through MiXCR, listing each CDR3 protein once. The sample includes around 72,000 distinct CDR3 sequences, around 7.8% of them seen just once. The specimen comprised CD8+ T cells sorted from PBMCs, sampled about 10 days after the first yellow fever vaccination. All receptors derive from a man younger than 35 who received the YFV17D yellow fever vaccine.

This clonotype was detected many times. CDR3 residues: CSALGVTSDQETQYF. CDR3 in DNA: TGCAGCGCTCTAGGGGTAACTAGCGATCAAGAGACCCAGTACTTC. The chain carries TRBV29-1 and TRBJ2-5; 7 bases fit TRBD2. The CDR3 is made up of 15 amino acids. The germline V gene has CDR1 SQVTM and CDR2 ANQGSEA. V lost 7 bases and J lost 2; bases outside the gene matches: 13.

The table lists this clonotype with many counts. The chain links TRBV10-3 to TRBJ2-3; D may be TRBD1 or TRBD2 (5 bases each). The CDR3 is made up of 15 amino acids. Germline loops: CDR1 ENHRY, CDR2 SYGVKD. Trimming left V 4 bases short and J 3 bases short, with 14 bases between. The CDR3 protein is CAISAVKGRTDTQYF. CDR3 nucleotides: TGTGCCATCAGTGCGGTAAAGGGACGGACAGATACGCAGTATTTT.

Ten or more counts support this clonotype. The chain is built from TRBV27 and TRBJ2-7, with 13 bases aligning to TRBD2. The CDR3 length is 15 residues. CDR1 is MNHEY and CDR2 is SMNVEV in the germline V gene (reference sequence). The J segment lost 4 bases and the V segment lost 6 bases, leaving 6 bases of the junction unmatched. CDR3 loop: CASSLGTSGVYEQYF. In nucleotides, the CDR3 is TGTGCCAGCAGCCTTGGGACTAGCGGGGTGTACGAGCAGTACTTC.

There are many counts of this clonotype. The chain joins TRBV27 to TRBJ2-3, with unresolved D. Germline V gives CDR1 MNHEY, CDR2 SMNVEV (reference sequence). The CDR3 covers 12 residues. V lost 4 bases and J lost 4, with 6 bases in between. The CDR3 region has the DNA TGTGCCAGCAGTTATAGTGCAGATACGCAGTATTTT. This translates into CASSYSADTQYF.

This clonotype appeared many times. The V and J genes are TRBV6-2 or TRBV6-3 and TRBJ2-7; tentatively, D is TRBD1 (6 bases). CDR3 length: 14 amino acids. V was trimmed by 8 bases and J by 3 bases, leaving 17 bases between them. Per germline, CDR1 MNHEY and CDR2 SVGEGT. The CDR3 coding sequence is TGTGCCAGCTCCCGGACAGTAGAATTCTACGAGCAGTACGTC. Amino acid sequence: CASSRTVEFYEQYV.

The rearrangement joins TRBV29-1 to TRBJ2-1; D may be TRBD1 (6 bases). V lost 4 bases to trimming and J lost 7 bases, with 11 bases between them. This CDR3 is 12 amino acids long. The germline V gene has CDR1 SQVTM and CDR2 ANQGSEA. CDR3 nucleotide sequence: TGCAGCGTTGGACAGGACTGTAATGAGCAGTTCTTC. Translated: CSVGQDCNEQFF.

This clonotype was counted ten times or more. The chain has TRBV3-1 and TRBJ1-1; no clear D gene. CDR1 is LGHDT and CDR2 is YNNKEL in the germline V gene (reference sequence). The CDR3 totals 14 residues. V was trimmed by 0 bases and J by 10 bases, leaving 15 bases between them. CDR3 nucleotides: TGTGCCAGCAGCCAAGAGCCGGGTTCGGGCAGAGCTTTCTTT. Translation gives CASSQEPGSGRAFF. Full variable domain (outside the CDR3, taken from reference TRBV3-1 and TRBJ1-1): DTAVSQTPKYLVTQMGNDKSIKCEQNLGHDTMYWYKQDSKKFLKIMFSYNNKELIINETVPNRFSPKSPDKAHLNLHINSLELGDSAVYFCASSQEPGSGRAFFGQGTRLTVV.

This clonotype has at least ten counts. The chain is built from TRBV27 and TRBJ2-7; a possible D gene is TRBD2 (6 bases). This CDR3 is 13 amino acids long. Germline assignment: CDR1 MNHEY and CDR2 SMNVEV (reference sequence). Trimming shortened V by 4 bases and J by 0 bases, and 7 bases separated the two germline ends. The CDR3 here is CASSWGVSYEQYF. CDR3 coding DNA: TGTGCCAGCAGTTGGGGGGTCTCCTACGAGCAGTACTTC.

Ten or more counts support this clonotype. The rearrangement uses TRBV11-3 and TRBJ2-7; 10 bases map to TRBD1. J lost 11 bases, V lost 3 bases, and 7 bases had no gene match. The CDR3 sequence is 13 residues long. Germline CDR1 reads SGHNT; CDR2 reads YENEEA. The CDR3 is CASSLGYGTGEYF. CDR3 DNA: TGTGCCAGCAGCTTGGGATACGGGACAGGGGAGTACTTC.

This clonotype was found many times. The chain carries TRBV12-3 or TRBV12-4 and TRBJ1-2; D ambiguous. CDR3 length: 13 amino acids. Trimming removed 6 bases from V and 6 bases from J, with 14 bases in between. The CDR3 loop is CASSSLGWDGYTF. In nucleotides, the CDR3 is TGTGCCAGCAGCTCCCTCGGTTGGGATGGCTACACCTTC.

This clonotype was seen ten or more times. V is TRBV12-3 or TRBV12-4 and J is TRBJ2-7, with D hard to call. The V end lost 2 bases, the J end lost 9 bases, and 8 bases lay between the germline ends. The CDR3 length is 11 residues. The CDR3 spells CASSLSPVQYF. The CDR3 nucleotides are TGTGCCAGCAGTTTAAGCCCAGTGCAGTACTTC.

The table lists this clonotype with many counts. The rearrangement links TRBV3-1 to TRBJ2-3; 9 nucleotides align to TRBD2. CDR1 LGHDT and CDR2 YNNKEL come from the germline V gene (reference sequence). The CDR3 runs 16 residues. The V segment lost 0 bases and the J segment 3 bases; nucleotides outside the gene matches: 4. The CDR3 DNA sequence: TGTGCCAGCAGCCAAGATCCCGGACTAGCGACAGATACGCAGTATTTT. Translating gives CASSQDPGLATDTQYF.

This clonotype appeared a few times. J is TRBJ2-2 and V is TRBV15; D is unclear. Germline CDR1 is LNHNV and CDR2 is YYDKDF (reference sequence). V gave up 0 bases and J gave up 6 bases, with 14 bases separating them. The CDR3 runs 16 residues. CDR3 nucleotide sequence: TGTGCCACCAGCAGAGATCCGAATGGTTGGGCCGGGGAGCTGTTTTTT. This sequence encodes CATSRDPNGWAGELFF. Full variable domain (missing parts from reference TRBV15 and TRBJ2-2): DAMVIQNPRYQVTQFGKPVTLSCSQTLNHNVMYWYQQKSSQAPKLLFHYYDKDFNNEADTPDNFQSRRPNTSFCFLDIRSPGLGDTAMYLCATSRDPNGWAGELFFGEGSRLTVL.

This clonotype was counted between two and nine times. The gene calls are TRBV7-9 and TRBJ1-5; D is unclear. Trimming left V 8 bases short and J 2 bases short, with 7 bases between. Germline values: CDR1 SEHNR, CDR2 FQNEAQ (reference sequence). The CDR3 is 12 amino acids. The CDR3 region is CASASGNQPQHF. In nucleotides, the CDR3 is TGTGCCAGCGCGTCGGGCAATCAGCCCCAGCATTTT.

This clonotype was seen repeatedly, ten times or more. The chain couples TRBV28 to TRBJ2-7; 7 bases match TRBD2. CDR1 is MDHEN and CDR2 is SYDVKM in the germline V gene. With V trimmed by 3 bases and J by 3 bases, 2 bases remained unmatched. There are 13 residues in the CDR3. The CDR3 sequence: CASSFGGDYEQYV. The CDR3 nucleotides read TGTGCCAGCAGTTTTGGGGGGGACTACGAGCAGTACGTC.

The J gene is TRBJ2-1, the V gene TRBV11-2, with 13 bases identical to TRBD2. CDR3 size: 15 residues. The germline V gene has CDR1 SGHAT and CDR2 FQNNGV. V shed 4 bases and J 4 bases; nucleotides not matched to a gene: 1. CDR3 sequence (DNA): TGTGCCAGCAGCTGGACTAGCGGGGGTTACAATGAGCAGTTCTTC. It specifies CASSWTSGGYNEQFF.

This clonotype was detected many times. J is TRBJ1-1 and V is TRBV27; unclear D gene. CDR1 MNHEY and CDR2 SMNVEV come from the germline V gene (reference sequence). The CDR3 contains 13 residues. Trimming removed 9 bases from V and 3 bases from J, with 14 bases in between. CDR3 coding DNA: TGTGCCAGTGCACAGTCTGGGTACACTGAAGCTTTCTTT. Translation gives CASAQSGYTEAFF.

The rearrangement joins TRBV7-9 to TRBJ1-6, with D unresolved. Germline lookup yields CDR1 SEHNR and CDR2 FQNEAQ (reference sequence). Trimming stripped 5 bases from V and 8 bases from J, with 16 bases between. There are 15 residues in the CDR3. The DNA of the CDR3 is TGTGCCAGCAGCCATCCCCATCCGGCGGATTCACCCCTCCACTTT. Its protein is CASSHPHPADSPLHF.